The clone carrying this T cell receptor (beta chain) came up a few times. The CDR3 runs 13 residues. Germline CDR1 MDHEN, CDR2 SYDVKM. V was clipped by 5 bases and J by 6 bases, with 13 bases between them. This entry belongs to a study of blood T cell repertoires in COVID-19. Study-wide background: COVID-19 samples collected from the United States, Italy and Spain covered acute and convalescent phases. T cells, B-cell-depleted T cells, or PBMCs supplied cDNA or gDNA.

Per the original methods: Estimates of nucleated cell counts were drawn from the amplification of reference gene primers. This table comes from immunoSEQ multiplex PCR, and its TCRdb copy is limited to in-frame clones, with some not included. Clone size and V and J calls were adopted from that table, with D and trimming inferred from the DNA. The table shows over 150,000 clones, with about three quarters occurring only once. Sequencing was carried out using peripheral blood. The clonotype originates from a man at least 80 years old with acute or convalescent COVID-19. This chain links TRBV28 with TRBJ1-1; no firm D call. CDR3 in amino acids: CASSPADVSEAFF. The CDR3 DNA follows: TGTGCCAGCAGTCCAGCGGACGTTTCTGAAGCTTTCTTT.